The 29 T cell receptor beta chains reported below all come from one sample, sequenced in a study of blood T cell repertoires in COVID-19. The assay was immunoSEQ multiplex PCR, and TCRdb's table has in-frame clones only and misses some. The data contain roughly 200,000 clones, more than 75% of them singletons. What was sequenced was peripheral blood. These TCRs come from a man older than 75 with acute or convalescent COVID-19.

The J gene is TRBJ2-3, the V gene TRBV28; 8 bases agree with TRBD2. Germline-derived CDR1 and CDR2 are MDHEN and SYDVKM. Trimming removed 5 bases from V and 2 bases from J; junction bases left unmatched: 9. The CDR3 spans 16 residues. CDR3 sequence: CASSPGLAQFTDTQYF. In DNA, the CDR3 is TGTGCCAGCAGTCCCGGACTAGCCCAGTTCACAGATACGCAGTATTTT. The complete variable domain, with remaining parts taken from reference TRBV28 and TRBJ2-3, reads DVKVTQSSRYLVKRTGEKVFLECVQDMDHENMFWYRQDPGLGLRLIYFSYDVKMKEKGDIPEGYSVSREKKERFSLILESASTNQTSMYLCASSPGLAQFTDTQYFGPGTRLTVL.

The chain joins TRBV30 to TRBJ2-2; 7 positions match TRBD1. Losses at the gene ends were 1 base for V and 7 bases for J; bases not matched to a gene: 3. Germline CDR1 is GTSNPN and CDR2 is SVGIG (reference sequence). The CDR3 is 13 residues long. CDR3 protein: CAWSGQGFGELFF. CDR3 in DNA: TGTGCCTGGAGTGGACAGGGCTTCGGGGAGCTGTTTTTT.

J is TRBJ2-1 and V is TRBV4-3; the match to TRBD1 covers 9 bases. Unmatched junction bases numbered 13, after V lost 4 bases and J lost 6 bases. Looked up from germline, CDR1 is LGHNA and CDR2 is YSLEER. CDR3 length equals 17 residues. The CDR3 sequence is CASSPAGSGQGFNEQFF. DNA for the CDR3: TGCGCCAGCAGCCCAGCGGGGTCGGGACAGGGCTTCAATGAGCAGTTCTTC.

J is TRBJ1-2 and V is TRBV27, with TRBD1 matching over 8 bases. The V gene's germline CDR1 is MNHEY and CDR2 SMNVEV (reference sequence). V lost 8 bases, J lost 4 bases, and 3 bases stayed unmatched. This CDR3 has 12 residues. CDR3 DNA: TGTGCCAGCGGAACAGGGGGCTATGGCTACACCTTC. Its protein product is CASGTGGYGYTF.

J is TRBJ2-1 and V is TRBV11-3; 8 bases match TRBD2. Unmatched junction bases numbered 13, after V lost 5 bases and J lost 7 bases. Germline-derived CDR1 and CDR2 are SGHNT and YENEEA. CDR3 length equals 16 residues. The CDR3 is CASSRGLAGPANEQFF. The DNA of the CDR3 is TGTGCCAGCAGCAGAGGTCTAGCGGGCCCGGCGAATGAGCAGTTCTTC. The variable domain in full, with the rest retrieved from reference TRBV11-3 and TRBJ2-1, is EAGVVQSPRYKIIEKKQPVAFWCNPISGHNTLYWYLQNLGQGPELLIRYENEEAVDDSQLPKDRFSAERLKGVDSTLKIQPAELGDSAVYLCASSRGLAGPANEQFFGPGTRLTVL.

The genes are TRBV7-2 and TRBJ1-2; D is uncertain. The CDR3 is 14 residues long. Germline V gene data show CDR1 as SGHTA and CDR2 as FQGNSA. V was trimmed by 1 base and J by 0 bases, leaving 6 bases between them. The CDR3 reads CASSLDRANYGYTF. In nucleotides, the CDR3 is TGTGCCAGCAGCTTAGACAGAGCTAACTATGGCTACACCTTC.

The chain carries TRBV12-3 or TRBV12-4 and TRBJ2-3, with 7 bases that match TRBD1. The ends lost 6 bases at V and 4 bases at J; junction bases unmatched: 4. The CDR3 runs to 13 residues. CDR3 bases: TGTGCCAGCAGCCCCCAGGGGGCAGATACGCAGTATTTT. It is translated as CASSPQGADTQYF.

The chain carries TRBV24-1 and TRBJ2-5; 10 nucleotides match TRBD2. Germline V gene lookup returns CDR1 KGHDR and CDR2 SFDVKD. The CDR3 contains 16 residues. With V trimmed by 1 base and J by 4 bases, 5 bases remained unmatched. CDR3 in DNA: TGTGCCACCAGTGATTTTCATAGCGGGAGGTCAGAGACCCAGTACTTC. Its protein product is CATSDFHSGRSETQYF.

The table lists this clone with a few counts. The chain combines TRBV5-4 with TRBJ1-1, with D maybe TRBD1 (6 bases). V lost 4 bases and J lost 12, with 22 bases in between. The CDR3 consists of 14 residues. CDR1 and CDR2 (germline): SGHNT, YYREEE (reference sequence). This CDR3 reads CASSEQGRGSDTFF. The CDR3 nucleotides are TGTGCCAGCAGCGAACAGGGCCGTGGGAGTGATACTTTCTTT.

The J gene is TRBJ1-4, the V gene TRBV6-1; D remains ambiguous. CDR3 length equals 15 residues. Trimming stripped 7 bases from V and 3 bases from J, with 15 bases between. Per germline, CDR1 MNHNS and CDR2 SASEGT. The CDR3 DNA reads TGTGCCAGCACCTACCGAGGGAGGGCTAATGAAAAACTGTTTTTT. As protein: CASTYRGRANEKLFF.

CDR3 amino acids: CAWSVLGSTDTQYF. The CDR3 nucleotides are TGTGCCTGGAGTGTACTAGGGAGCACAGATACGCAGTATTTT. This chain links TRBV30 with TRBJ2-3, with D possibly matching TRBD2 (5 bases). The germline gives CDR1 GTSNPN, CDR2 SVGIG (reference sequence). The CDR3 length is 14 residues. V was shortened by 0 bases and J by 0 bases, with 7 bases between the two germline ends.

This chain uses TRBV19 with TRBJ2-1; 12 nucleotides align to TRBD2. The CDR3 contains 20 residues. Germline V gene sequence: CDR1 LNHDA, CDR2 SQIVND (reference sequence). With V trimmed by 0 bases and J by 4 bases, 13 bases remained unmatched. CDR3 DNA sequence: TGTGCCAGTAGTATAGATCTATCCCGACTAGCGGGAGTATCATACAATGAGCAGTTCTTC. Protein sequence: CASSIDLSRLAGVSYNEQFF.

This rearrangement joins TRBV5-1 to TRBJ1-4, with D uncertain. The ends were cut back, 4 bases at V and 2 bases at J, with 9 bases in the middle. The germline gives CDR1 SGHRS, CDR2 YFSETQ. This CDR3 is built from 14 residues. CDR3 nucleotide sequence: TGCGCCAGCAGCCCTACAGTGACTAATGAAAAACTGTTTTTT. Its translation is CASSPTVTNEKLFF.

V gene TRBV5-1 combines with J gene TRBJ2-1; 12 positions match TRBD1. The CDR3 runs to 15 residues. The germline gives CDR1 SGHRS, CDR2 YFSETQ. The trim removed 4 bases at V and 9 bases at J, leaving 8 bases unmatched. The CDR3 here is CASSPPGQGASEQFF. In nucleotides, the CDR3 is TGCGCCAGCAGCCCCCCGGGACAGGGGGCGAGTGAGCAGTTCTTC.

This clone was recorded only once. V usage is TRBV25-1 and J usage is TRBJ1-2; 10 positions agree with TRBD1. Germline loops: CDR1 MGHDK, CDR2 SYGVNS. Trimming at V came to 2 bases and at J to 9 bases, leaving 9 bases not matched to a gene. This CDR3 comprises 15 residues. The CDR3 coding sequence is TGTGCCAGCAGTGAAGCCGGGACAGGGGCTGAGAGCTACACCTTC. Its protein is CASSEAGTGAESYTF.

The chain has TRBV18 and TRBJ2-5, with D possibly matching TRBD2 (5 bases). The CDR3 loop spans 16 amino acids. Trimming left V 0 bases short and J 1 base short, with 12 bases between. The V gene's germline CDR1 is KGHSH and CDR2 LQKENI. The CDR3 coding sequence is TGTGCCAGCTCACCACCGAGGGCAGGACCCCAAGAGACCCAGTACTTC. Amino acids: CASSPPRAGPQETQYF.

The V gene is TRBV3-1 (or the pseudogene TRBV3-2), the J gene TRBJ2-5; D is possibly TRBD2 (6 bases). The V end lost 0 bases, the J end lost 5 bases, and 16 bases lay between the germline ends. The CDR3 sequence is 16 residues long. Germline loops: CDR1 LGHDT, CDR2 YNNKEL (reference sequence). The CDR3 DNA sequence: TGTGCCAGCAGCCAAGATTGGGGTTGGAGGGTTGAGACCCAGTACTTC. Its protein is CASSQDWGWRVETQYF.

The chain is built from TRBV3-1 (or the pseudogene TRBV3-2) and TRBJ2-2, with TRBD2 matching 7 bases. The CDR3 runs to 15 residues. From germline, CDR1 is LGHDT and CDR2 YNNKEL (reference sequence). J gave up 0 bases and V 4 bases, and 2 bases lay outside the gene matches. CDR3 DNA sequence: TGTGCCAGCAGCCGGACTAGGACGAACACCGGGGAGCTGTTTTTT. This codes for CASSRTRTNTGELFF.

This clone is a singleton in its sample. The chain joins TRBV19 to TRBJ2-1; D call uncertain. Germline loops: CDR1 LNHDA, CDR2 SQIVND (reference sequence). The V end lost 7 bases, the J end lost 3 bases, and 13 bases lay between the germline ends. The CDR3 is made up of 14 amino acids. CDR3 nucleotide sequence: TGTGCCAGTAATAAGCGCCCAAGCTACAATGAGCAGTTCTTC. It codes for CASNKRPSYNEQFF.

The V call is TRBV7-9, the J call TRBJ2-5; TRBD2 agrees at 8 bases. Germline values: CDR1 SEHNR, CDR2 FQNEAQ (reference sequence). This CDR3 is built from 15 residues. V lost 3 bases, J lost 4 bases, and 7 bases stayed unmatched. This CDR3 reads CASSFPGGPGETQYF. CDR3 nucleotides: TGTGCCAGCAGCTTTCCGGGAGGGCCGGGAGAGACCCAGTACTTC.

This rearrangement joins TRBV12-3 or TRBV12-4 to TRBJ1-3, with no clear D. The germline V and J ends were trimmed by 4 bases and 4 bases, with 2 bases remaining between them. The CDR3 sequence is 11 residues long. CDR3 bases: TGTGCCAGCAGTTCGGGAAACACCATATATTTT. Its translation: CASSSGNTIYF.

DNA of the CDR3: TGCAGCGTTGAAGCCTCGGGGACAGCGAACACTGAAGCTTTCTTT. It codes for CSVEASGTANTEAFF. V usage is TRBV29-1 and J usage is TRBJ1-1; TRBD1 matches at 7 bases. J was trimmed by 1 base and V by 1 base; bases with no gene match: 6. This CDR3 has 15 amino acids. Germline V gene lookup returns CDR1 SQVTM and CDR2 ANQGSEA.

This chain connects TRBV6-6 to TRBJ2-7; tentative D call: TRBD2 (5 bases). CDR1 MNHNY and CDR2 SVGAGI come from the germline V gene (reference sequence). Deletions cut 8 bases from V and 2 bases from J, with 13 bases between. CDR3 length: 13 residues. The CDR3 nucleotides are TGTGCCAGCGCCCACAGCGGAGCCTACGAGCAGTACGTC. Translation: CASAHSGAYEQYV.

The chain carries TRBV5-5 and TRBJ2-1, with TRBD2 identical over 12 bases. Germline loops: CDR1 SGHKS, CDR2 YYEKEE (reference sequence). J was trimmed by 1 base and V by 4 bases; bases with no gene match: 3. CDR3 length equals 16 residues. CDR3 amino acids: CASSAGLAGSYNEQFF. As DNA, the CDR3 is TGTGCCAGCAGCGCTGGACTAGCGGGATCCTACAATGAGCAGTTCTTC.

V gene TRBV28 combines with J gene TRBJ1-2; D gene unclear. From germline, CDR1 is MDHEN and CDR2 SYDVKM. This CDR3 has 11 amino acids. V gave up 8 bases and J gave up 7 bases, with 11 bases separating them. CDR3 DNA: TGTGCCAGCTCCCTGAGGTTTGGCTACACCTTC. This codes for CASSLRFGYTF.

As to this clone: Other DNA sequences in this specimen translate into the identical CDR3. The chain has TRBV30 and TRBJ1-5; weak D call: TRBD1 (6 bases). Germline values: CDR1 GTSNPN, CDR2 SVGIG (reference sequence). CDR3 length: 13 residues. Trimming took 0 bases from V and 4 from J, leaving 7 bases between them. The CDR3 nucleotides read TGTGCCTGGAGTGTAGGGGGAAATCAGCCCCAGCATTTT. Protein product: CAWSVGGNQPQHF.

The rearrangement links TRBV12-5 to TRBJ2-5, with D possibly TRBD2 on 5 matching bases. Germline V gene data show CDR1 as LGHNT and CDR2 as FRNRAP. The CDR3 has 13 residues. Trimming pared 7 bases from V and 2 bases from J, leaving 11 bases between. CDR3 in amino acids: CASAPPGQETQYF. The CDR3, as DNA: TGTGCTAGTGCCCCTCCGGGACAAGAGACCCAGTACTTC.

The chain joins TRBV9 to TRBJ1-1; 7 positions match TRBD1. Looked up from germline, CDR1 is SGDLS and CDR2 is YYNGEE. The CDR3 consists of 13 residues. V lost 7 bases, J lost 0 bases, and 3 bases stayed unmatched. The DNA for the CDR3 is TGTGCCAGCGGGACAGAATTGAACACTGAAGCTTTCTTT. Its translation: CASGTELNTEAFF. The complete variable domain, with remaining parts taken from reference TRBV9 and TRBJ1-1, reads DSGVTQTPKHLITATGQRVTLRCSPRSGDLSVYWYQQSLDQGLQFLIQYYNGEERAKGNILERFSAQQFPDLHSELNLSSLELGDSALYFCASGTELNTEAFFGQGTRLTVV.

V gene TRBV27 combines with J gene TRBJ2-2; 15 bases are shared with TRBD2. The CDR3 is 17 residues long. Germline V gives CDR1 MNHEY, CDR2 SMNVEV (reference sequence). The trim removed 7 bases at V and 5 bases at J, leaving 8 bases unmatched. The CDR3 bases are TGTGCCAGCACCGGACTAGCGGGAGGGCCGGGGACCGGGGAGCTGTTTTTT. This sequence encodes CASTGLAGGPGTGELFF.